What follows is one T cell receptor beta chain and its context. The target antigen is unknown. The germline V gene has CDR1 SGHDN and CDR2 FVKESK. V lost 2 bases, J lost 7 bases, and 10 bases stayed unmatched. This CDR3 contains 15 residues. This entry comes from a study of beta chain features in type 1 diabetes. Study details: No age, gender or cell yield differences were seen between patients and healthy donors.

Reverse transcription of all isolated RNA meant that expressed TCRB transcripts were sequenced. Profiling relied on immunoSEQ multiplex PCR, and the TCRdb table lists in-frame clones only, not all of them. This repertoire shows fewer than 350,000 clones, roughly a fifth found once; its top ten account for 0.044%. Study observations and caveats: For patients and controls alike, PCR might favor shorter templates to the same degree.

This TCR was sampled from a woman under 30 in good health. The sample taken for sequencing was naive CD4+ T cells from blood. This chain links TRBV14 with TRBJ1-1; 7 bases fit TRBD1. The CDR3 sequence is CASSQSPDRRGEAFF. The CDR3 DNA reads TGTGCCAGCAGCCAATCCCCGGACAGGCGGGGTGAAGCTTTCTTT.